Following are 21 T cell receptor beta chains from one sample sequenced in a study of OX40 agonist ivuxolimab in advanced cancers. Library preparation used the immunoSEQ multiplex PCR assay. The immuneACCESS repertoire file appears here via TCRdb, limited to in-frame rearrangements. These files lack a portion of the clones; in checked studies, under half of the deficit traces to unresolved V genes, and the cause of the others is not known. This sample has about 36,000 clones in its table, and around 73% of those were observed once. More than 10% of the sample comes from the top ten. Source: CD4+ or CD8+ T cells sorted from blood, taken in a trial of the OX40 agonist ivuxolimab. The receptors originated from an adult with an advanced solid tumor such as melanoma, head and neck, liver or kidney cancer.

This chain uses TRBV28 with TRBJ1-1; D gene uncertain. CDR3 length: 13 residues. V shed 5 bases and J shed 0 bases, with 7 bases lying between them. Germline CDR1 MDHEN, CDR2 SYDVKM. CDR3 sequence: CASSPPVNTEAFF. The CDR3 DNA follows: TGTGCCAGCAGTCCGCCGGTGAACACTGAAGCTTTCTTT.

On this clone itself: The junction departs from germline at one end; a sequencing error may be responsible. This chain uses TRBV6-5 with TRBJ2-4; D is undetermined. Germline V gives CDR1 MNHEY, CDR2 SVGAGI. The CDR3 length is 15 residues. CDR3 amino acids: CASSYSRFGHQSLLF. CDR3 coding DNA: TGTGCCAGCAGTTACTCGAGGTTCGGGCATCAAAGCCTTCTCTTC.

This clone was seen a single time. The V and J genes are TRBV7-2 and TRBJ1-6, with D uncertain. The V gene lost 1 base and the J gene lost 2 bases, with 6 bases spanning the gap. Per germline, CDR1 SGHTA and CDR2 FQGNSA. This CDR3 is built from 15 residues. CDR3 sequence reads: CASSLVAAYNSPLHF. CDR3 in DNA: TGTGCCAGCAGCTTAGTCGCCGCCTATAATTCACCCCTCCACTTT.

The gene calls are TRBV30 and TRBJ2-3; D call uncertain. CDR1 and CDR2 (germline): GTSNPN, SVGIG (reference sequence). This CDR3 has 15 residues. Trimming shortened V by 5 bases and J by 4 bases, and 19 bases separated the two germline ends. The CDR3 is CAWSLHPGRPDTQYF. As DNA, the CDR3 is TGTGCCTGGTCCCTCCACCCTGGGCGCCCAGATACGCAGTATTTT.

The chain combines TRBV11-2 with TRBJ2-7; 7 bases line up with TRBD1. This CDR3 is built from 13 residues. V shed 4 bases, J shed 3 bases, and the junction held 3 bases outside the gene matches. The germline V gene has CDR1 SGHAT and CDR2 FQNNGV. CDR3 sequence reads: CASSSGQNYEQYF. In DNA form, the CDR3 reads TGTGCCAGCAGCTCGGGACAGAACTACGAGCAGTACTTC.

V gene TRBV30 combines with J gene TRBJ1-3, with D hard to call. Per the germline V gene, CDR1 is GTSNPN and CDR2 is SVGIG (reference sequence). Trimming cost V 8 bases and J 0 bases, with 11 bases left between them. The CDR3 runs 13 residues. For the CDR3, the DNA is TGTGCCGGCGCTCAGAGCTCTGGAAACACCATATATTTT. Its protein product is CAGAQSSGNTIYF. Filled out from reference TRBV30 and TRBJ1-3, the complete variable domain reads SQTIHQWPATLVQPVGSPLSLECTVEGTSNPNLYWYRQAAGRGLQLLFYSVGIGQISSEVPQNLSASRPQDRQFILSSKKLLLSDSGFYLCAGAQSSGNTIYFGEGSWLTVV.

The rearrangement links TRBV7-2 to TRBJ2-1; 8 bases fit TRBD2. This CDR3 has 13 amino acids. J lost 8 bases, V lost 5 bases, and 5 bases had no gene match. CDR1 is SGHTA, CDR2 FQGNSA, per germline. The CDR3 coding sequence is TGTGCCAGCAGCCAAAGCGGGAGCGATGAGCAGTTCTTC. It codes for CASSQSGSDEQFF.

The chain combines TRBV5-1 with TRBJ2-2; 12 nucleotides agree with TRBD2. The CDR3 totals 16 residues. Germline V gene lookup returns CDR1 SGHRS and CDR2 YFSETQ. V was clipped by 1 base and J by 5 bases; unmatched bases: 3. This CDR3 reads CASSLTGLAGTGELFF. The CDR3 DNA follows: TGCGCCAGCAGCTTGACTGGACTAGCGGGAACCGGGGAGCTGTTTTTT.

The chain is built from TRBV15 and TRBJ1-2, with 8 bases lining up with TRBD1. The CDR3 is 15 amino acids. V was pared by 1 base and J by 1 base, with 2 bases of the junction left unmatched. Per germline, CDR1 LNHNV and CDR2 YYDKDF (reference sequence). The CDR3 reads CATSRGTGFNYGYTF. Here the CDR3 DNA reads TGTGCCACCAGCAGAGGGACAGGGTTTAACTATGGCTACACCTTC.

This clone came up once. V gene TRBV11-2 combines with J gene TRBJ1-1; D gene unclear. Trimming stripped 3 bases from V and 1 base from J, with 6 bases between. This CDR3 spans 13 amino acids. From germline, CDR1 is SGHAT and CDR2 FQNNGV. CDR3 in DNA: TGTGCCAGCAGCTTTGGCCCGAACACTGAAGCTTTCTTT. Amino acid sequence: CASSFGPNTEAFF.

V is TRBV25-1 and J is TRBJ2-1; D could derive from TRBD1 or TRBD2 (5 bases each). Trimming removed 4 bases from V and 5 bases from J, with 12 bases in between. The CDR3 is 14 amino acids. Per the germline V gene, CDR1 is MGHDK and CDR2 is SYGVNS. The CDR3 sequence is CASSVQRGNNEQFF. CDR3 nucleotide sequence: TGTGCCAGCAGTGTGCAGAGGGGAAACAATGAGCAGTTCTTC.

The V call is TRBV19, the J call TRBJ1-2; TRBD1 might be the D (6 bases). CDR1 is LNHDA and CDR2 is SQIVND in the germline V gene (reference sequence). V shed 10 bases and J shed 3 bases, with 18 bases lying between them. This CDR3 has 14 residues. The CDR3 DNA reads TGTGCCACCTCCGACGTACAGGGTGACTATGGCTACACCTTC. Residues: CATSDVQGDYGYTF. Drawing the rest from reference TRBV19 and TRBJ1-2, the complete variable domain is DGGITQSPKYLFRKEGQNVTLSCEQNLNHDAMYWYRQDPGQGLRLIYYSQIVNDFQKGDIAEGYSVSREKKESFPLTVTSAQKNPTAFYLCATSDVQGDYGYTFGSGTRLTVV.

This chain connects TRBV6-6 to TRBJ1-1; D is undetermined. The CDR3 is made up of 12 amino acids. V was pared by 2 bases and J by 4 bases, with 5 bases between. CDR1 and CDR2 from the germline V gene are MNHNY and SVGAGI (reference sequence). This chain's CDR3 is CASSYGVTEAFF. In nucleotides, the CDR3 is TGTGCCAGCAGTTACGGGGTCACTGAAGCTTTCTTT.

As for this clone: The germline gene is not matched at one end of the junction; a read error may be the cause. The V call is TRBV9, the J call TRBJ2-1; 12 nucleotides align to TRBD2. Looked up from germline, CDR1 is SGDLS and CDR2 is YYNGEE. CDR3 size: 15 residues. The CDR3 protein is CAGSTRLAGVNEQFF. CDR3 coding DNA: TGTGCCGGCAGCACCCGACTAGCGGGAGTCAATGAGCAGTTCTTC.

The table lists this clone with a count of one. The chain recombines TRBV5-3 with TRBJ2-3; tentative D call: TRBD2 (6 bases). TRBV5-3 belongs to the ORF category, with a function that is uncertain. CDR3 size: 18 residues. The V end lost 4 bases, the J end lost 2 bases, and 23 bases lay between the germline ends. CDR3 residues: CARSLPGLLHIDTDTQYF. In nucleotides, the CDR3 is TGTGCCAGAAGCCTACCGGGACTTTTACATATCGACACAGATACGCAGTATTTT.

The J gene is TRBJ1-4, the V gene TRBV29-1, with D unclear. This CDR3 has 13 amino acids. CDR1 and CDR2 (germline): SQVTM, ANQGSEA. Trimming shortened V by 7 bases and J by 3 bases, and 12 bases separated the two germline ends. CDR3 amino acids: CSAGGRANEKLFF. Written as DNA, the CDR3 is TGCAGCGCCGGAGGGCGAGCTAATGAAAAACTGTTTTTT.

Only a few counts were recorded for this clone. V and J are TRBV19 and TRBJ2-2; the D is unclear. V lost 2 bases to trimming and J lost 6 bases, with 13 bases between them. Germline V gene lookup returns CDR1 LNHDA and CDR2 SQIVND (reference sequence). The CDR3 is made up of 15 amino acids. CDR3 in amino acids: CASSISWARAGELFF. CDR3 DNA sequence: TGTGCCAGTAGTATAAGTTGGGCCCGGGCCGGGGAGCTGTTTTTT.

The chain recombines TRBV19 with TRBJ2-7, with D possibly TRBD1 on 6 matching bases. V lost 0 bases to trimming and J lost 6 bases, with 15 bases between them. Germline CDR1 is LNHDA and CDR2 is SQIVND (reference sequence). This CDR3 contains 15 residues. The CDR3 protein is CASSIDLRGNSEQYF. In nucleotides, the CDR3 is TGTGCCAGTAGTATAGATCTGAGGGGGAACTCCGAGCAGTACTTC.

This clone has more than one count but fewer than ten. V usage is TRBV9 and J usage is TRBJ2-5; 12 nucleotides agree with TRBD2. This CDR3 contains 16 residues. Losses at the gene ends were 3 bases for V and 5 bases for J; bases not matched to a gene: 8. Germline-derived CDR1 and CDR2 are SGDLS and YYNGEE. The CDR3 coding sequence is TGTGCCAGCAGCGAAGTCCCCCTAGCGGGAGGGGAGACCCAGTACTTC. Residues: CASSEVPLAGGETQYF.

This rearrangement joins TRBV6-1 to TRBJ1-2; 7 nucleotides agree with TRBD1. The ends lost 3 bases at V and 12 bases at J; junction bases unmatched: 10. The CDR3 is made up of 13 amino acids. Germline V gene lookup returns CDR1 MNHNS and CDR2 SASEGT. CDR3 coding DNA: TGTGCCAGCAGTGAGACAGGGTTAGTTATCGACACCTTC. It translates to CASSETGLVIDTF.

V and J are TRBV5-1 and TRBJ2-1, with 12 bases identical to TRBD2. The trim removed 2 bases at V and 7 bases at J, leaving 7 bases unmatched. The germline V gene has CDR1 SGHRS and CDR2 YFSETQ. CDR3 length equals 16 residues. CDR3: CASSFLAGGPGNEQFF. The CDR3 DNA reads as TGCGCCAGCAGCTTCCTAGCGGGGGGGCCGGGTAATGAGCAGTTCTTC.